The 3 T cell receptor beta chains in this list originate from one sample, sequenced in a study of T cells after yellow fever vaccination. Each CDR3 protein gets one entry after TCRdb re-called the 5' RACE reads with MiXCR. This sample yields a few hundred thousand distinct CDR3 sequences, of which 6.9% are seen a single time; 0.65% to 0.9% belongs to the top ten. The specimen was CD4+ T cells sorted from PBMCs, collected 15 days after the yellow fever booster vaccination. Source of these receptors: a man between 25 and 39 years old who received the YFV17D yellow fever vaccine.

The chain uses TRBV3-1 and TRBJ2-3; 7 bases are a match to TRBD2. Germline V CDR1 and CDR2: LGHDT, YNNKEL (reference sequence). This CDR3 has 17 residues. The V gene end was trimmed by 0 bases and the J gene end by 5 bases; junction bases not matched to a gene: 11. The CDR3 bases are TGTGCCAGCAGCCAAGATGCGACTAGCAGTGGAGGAGATACGCAGTATTTT. Translating it yields CASSQDATSSGGDTQYF.

A few counts support this clonotype. The chain carries TRBV3-1 and TRBJ2-7; D is unclear. The CDR3 length is 13 residues. The germline V and J ends were trimmed by 4 bases and 5 bases, with 12 bases remaining between them. Germline V gene sequence: CDR1 LGHDT, CDR2 YNNKEL (reference sequence). Written as DNA, the CDR3 is TGTGCCAGCAGCCCGTCGCTAGGACACGAGCAGTACTTC. It translates to CASSPSLGHEQYF.

This clonotype was seen a handful of times. The V gene is TRBV20-1, the J gene TRBJ1-2; TRBD1 is a possible D gene (6 bases). The CDR3 runs 15 residues. Germline assignment: CDR1 DFQATT and CDR2 SNEGSKA (reference sequence). The V gene lost 5 bases and the J gene lost 4 bases, with 20 bases spanning the gap. CDR3 in amino acids: CSARKAGQILYGYTF. The CDR3 bases are TGCAGTGCTCGCAAAGCCGGACAGATCCTCTATGGCTACACCTTC.